The present T cell receptor beta chain was sequenced within a study of early T cells in non-severe SARS-CoV-2 infection. The overall study: Sequencing used unsorted whole-blood bulk RNA, so chains lack pairing.

V lost 6 bases and J 10 bases, leaving 20 bases between the germline ends. Per germline, CDR1 LGHDT and CDR2 YNNKEL (reference sequence). The CDR3 is 14 residues long. Researchers tagged individual cDNA molecules with unique molecular identifiers. TCRdb reprocessed the 5' RACE reads via MiXCR and lists one record per CDR3 protein. The table records roughly 47,000 distinct CDR3 sequences, around a quarter of them present only once. Findings and limits, study-wide: Comparison of clonotypes with VDJdb favored anti-spike CD8 responses while missing private and CD4 specificities.

As regards this clonotype: Its antigen is not known.

The source is an adult who was a healthcare worker with PCR-confirmed SARS-CoV-2 infection or an uninfected control (not recorded which). Sequenced here: whole blood, sampled at baseline. The chain carries TRBV3-1 and TRBJ2-3, with D possibly called TRBD1 or TRBD2 (5 bases each). The CDR3 DNA is TGTGCCAGCAGACTAACAGGAGGACAAGACGCGCAGTATTTT. Translated, it gives CASRLTGGQDAQYF.